The entry that follows covers one T cell receptor (beta chain) sequence. Its specificity is not known. This entry comes from a study of T cells in Graves' hyperthyroidism and ophthalmopathy. V lost 5 bases, J lost 6 bases, and 7 bases stayed unmatched. The CDR3 consists of 14 residues. The germline CDR1 and CDR2 sequences are MNHEY and SVGEGT. Using RNA transcripts as the source, TCR beta CDR3 regions were amplified. During a first-round RT-PCR of the TCR CDR3, the HTBI primer set was used. MiXCR, run by TCRdb on the multiplex PCR reads, gives a single entry per CDR3 protein. The sample contains 550,000 to 650,000 distinct CDR3 sequences, over 11% of which appear only once. Study-wide points: Ophthalmopathy was model-predicted a median approximately 6.9 months pre-onset.

Diagnoses used clinical symptoms, serum thyroxine and TRAb, thyroid ultrasound and orbital computed tomography. Drawn at first hyperthyroidism diagnosis, the blood sample preceded any ophthalmopathy symptoms. This chain connects TRBV6-2 or TRBV6-3 to TRBJ2-7; 10 nucleotides align to TRBD1. Sequencing used blood. The sequence came from a woman between 25 and 40 years old with Graves' hyperthyroidism that later progressed to Graves' ophthalmopathy. Written as DNA, the CDR3 is TGTGCCAGCAGTGGACCGGGACAGGGGTTCGAGCAGTACTTC. It translates to CASSGPGQGFEQYF.